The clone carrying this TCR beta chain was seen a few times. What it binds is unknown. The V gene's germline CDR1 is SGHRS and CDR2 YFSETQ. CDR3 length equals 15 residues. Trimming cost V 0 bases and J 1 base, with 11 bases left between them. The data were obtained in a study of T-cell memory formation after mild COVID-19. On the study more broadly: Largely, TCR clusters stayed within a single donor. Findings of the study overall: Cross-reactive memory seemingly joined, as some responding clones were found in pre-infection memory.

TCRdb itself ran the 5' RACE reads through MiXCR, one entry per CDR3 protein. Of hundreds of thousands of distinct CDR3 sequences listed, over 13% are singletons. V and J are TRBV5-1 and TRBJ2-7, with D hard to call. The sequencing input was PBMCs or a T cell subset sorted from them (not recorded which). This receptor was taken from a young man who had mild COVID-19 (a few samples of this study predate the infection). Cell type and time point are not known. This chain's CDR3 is CASSLATPASYEQYF. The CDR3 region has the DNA TGCGCCAGCAGCTTGGCCACCCCGGCATCCTACGAGCAGTACTTC. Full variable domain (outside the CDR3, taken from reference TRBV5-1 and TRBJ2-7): KAGVTQTPRYLIKTRGQQVTLSCSPISGHRSVSWYQQTPGQGLQFLFEYFSETQRNKGNFPGRFSGRQFSNSRSEMNVSTLELGDSALYLCASSLATPASYEQYFGPGTRLTVT.